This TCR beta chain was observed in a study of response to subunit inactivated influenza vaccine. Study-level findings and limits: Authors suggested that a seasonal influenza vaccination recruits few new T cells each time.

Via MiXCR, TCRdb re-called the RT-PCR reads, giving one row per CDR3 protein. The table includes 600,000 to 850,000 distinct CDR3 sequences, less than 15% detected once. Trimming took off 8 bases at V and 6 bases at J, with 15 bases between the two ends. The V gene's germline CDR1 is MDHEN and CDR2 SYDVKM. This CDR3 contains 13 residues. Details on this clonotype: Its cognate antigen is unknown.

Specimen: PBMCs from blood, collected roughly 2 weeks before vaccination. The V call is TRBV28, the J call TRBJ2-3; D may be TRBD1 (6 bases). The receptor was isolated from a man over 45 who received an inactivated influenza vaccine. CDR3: CASGHYRADTQYF. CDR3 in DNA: TGTGCCAGCGGCCACTACAGGGCGGATACGCAGTATTTT.